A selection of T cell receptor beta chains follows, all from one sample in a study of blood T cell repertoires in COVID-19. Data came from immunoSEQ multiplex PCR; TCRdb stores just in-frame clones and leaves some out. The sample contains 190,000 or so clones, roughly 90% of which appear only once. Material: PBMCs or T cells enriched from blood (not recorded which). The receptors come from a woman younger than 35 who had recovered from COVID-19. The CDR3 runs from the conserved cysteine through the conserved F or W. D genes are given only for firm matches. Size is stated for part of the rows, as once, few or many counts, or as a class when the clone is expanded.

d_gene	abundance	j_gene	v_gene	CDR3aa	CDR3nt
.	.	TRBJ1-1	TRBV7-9	CASSLLGGARNTEAFF	TGTGCCAGCAGCCTGTTGGGGGGGGCGAGGAACACTGAAGCTTTCTTT
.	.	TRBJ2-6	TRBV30	CAWSSRGTDRSGANVLTF	TGTGCCTGGAGCTCCCGGGGGACGGATAGATCTGGGGCCAACGTCCTGACTTTC
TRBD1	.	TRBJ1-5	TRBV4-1	CASSPGTGWDQPQHF	TGCGCCAGCAGCCCGGGGACAGGGTGGGATCAGCCCCAGCATTTT
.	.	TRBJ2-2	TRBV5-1	CASSGGGLNTGELFF	TGCGCCAGCAGCGGAGGGGGCCTGAACACCGGGGAGCTGTTTTTT
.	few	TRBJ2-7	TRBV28	CASSFVGGPVEQYF	TGTGCCAGCAGTTTCGTGGGGGGGCCAGTCGAGCAGTACTTC
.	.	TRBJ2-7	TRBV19	CASSKGAGLSYEQYF	TGTGCCAGTAGTAAAGGAGCGGGCCTTAGTTACGAGCAGTACTTC
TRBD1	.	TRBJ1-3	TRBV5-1	CASSSTGTGWTIYF	TGCGCCAGCAGTTCAACCGGGACAGGGTGGACCATATATTTT
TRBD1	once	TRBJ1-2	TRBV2	CASGARDRAIYGYTF	TGTGCCAGCGGCGCCCGGGACAGGGCAATTTATGGCTACACCTTC
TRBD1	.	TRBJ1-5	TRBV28	CASSAGTGADQPQHF	TGTGCCAGCAGTGCCGGGACAGGAGCAGATCAGCCCCAGCATTTT
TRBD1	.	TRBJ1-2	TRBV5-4	CASSSGTGQGYGYTF	TGTGCCAGCAGCTCGGGGACAGGGCAGGGGTATGGCTACACCTTC
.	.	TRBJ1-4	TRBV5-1	CASTSSGGKEKLFF	TGCGCCAGCACCTCAAGCGGAGGTAAAGAAAAACTGTTTTTT
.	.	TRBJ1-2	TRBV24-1	CATSDDSFYGYTF	TGTGCCACCAGTGATGACAGTTTCTATGGCTACACCTTC
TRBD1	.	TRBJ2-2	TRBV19	CASGGQGAAVTGELFF	TGTGCCAGTGGGGGACAGGGGGCTGCGGTCACCGGGGAGCTGTTTTTT
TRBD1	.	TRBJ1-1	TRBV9	CASSVSGTGATEAFF	TGTGCCAGCAGCGTCTCCGGGACAGGGGCCACTGAAGCTTTCTTT
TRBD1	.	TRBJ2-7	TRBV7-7	CASSLARSGTASHEQYF	TGTGCCAGCAGCTTAGCGCGGTCGGGGACAGCTTCTCACGAGCAGTACTTC
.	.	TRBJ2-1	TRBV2	CASQLGDFEYNEQFF	TGTGCCAGTCAACTTGGGGACTTCGAGTACAATGAGCAGTTCTTC